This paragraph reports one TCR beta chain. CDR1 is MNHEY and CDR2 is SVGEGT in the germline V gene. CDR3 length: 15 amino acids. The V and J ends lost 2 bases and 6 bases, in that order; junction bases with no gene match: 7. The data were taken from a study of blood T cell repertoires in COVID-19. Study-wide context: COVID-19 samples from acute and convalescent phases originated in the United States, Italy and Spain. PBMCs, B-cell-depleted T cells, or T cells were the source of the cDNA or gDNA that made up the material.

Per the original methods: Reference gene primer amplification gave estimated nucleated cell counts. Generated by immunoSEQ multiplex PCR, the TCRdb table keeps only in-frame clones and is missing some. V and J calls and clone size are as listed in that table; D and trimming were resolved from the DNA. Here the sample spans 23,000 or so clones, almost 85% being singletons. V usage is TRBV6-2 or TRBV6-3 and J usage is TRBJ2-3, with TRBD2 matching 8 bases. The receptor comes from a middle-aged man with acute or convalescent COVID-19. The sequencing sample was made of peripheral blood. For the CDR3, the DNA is TGTGCCAGCAGTTACGGGGGACTAGTTCTGGATACGCAGTATTTT. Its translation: CASSYGGLVLDTQYF.